This TCR beta chain was retrieved from a study of prognosis after radiotherapy for stage I lung cancer. The wider study: Non-small cell lung cancer patients at stage I were enrolled between April 2018 and 2019.

A few counts support this clonotype. One base away lies a much larger clone, so this may be a sequencing read error. Multiplex PCR, run in two rounds, amplified TCR beta CDR3 from genomic DNA. The authors ran first-round PCR with primers specific to each TRBV and TRBJ gene. Via MiXCR, TCRdb re-called the multiplex PCR reads, giving one row per CDR3 protein. This sample has about 26,000 distinct CDR3 sequences; approximately 31% occur once, and the top ten carry 30% to 40%. The germline CDR1 and CDR2 sequences are KGHDR and SFDVKD. This CDR3 is 15 amino acids long. The sequenced sample was PBMCs, obtained before or after stereotactic body radiation therapy (not recorded which). The TCR sequence derives from a donor over 45 with non-small cell lung cancer. The chain links TRBV24-1 to TRBJ2-5; TRBD1 matches at 8 bases. Gene TRBJ2-1 matches the end of the DNA better, so the J call may be wrong. The CDR3 reads CATSDTGQGDNEQFF. CDR3 DNA: TGTGCCACCAGTGATACAGGACAGGGAGACAATGAGCAGTTCTTC.